Included here is one T cell receptor beta chain sequence, with context. Its antigen is not identified. This sample is drawn from a study of CD8 T cells in ankylosing spondylitis. Study conclusions and caveats: One TCR beta motif, made up of about 8 highly homologous variants, appeared characteristic of ankylosing spondylitis blood. Disease-linked clones displayed a CD8+ phenotype and appeared relatively rarely in peripheral blood. Disease-associated clones were reportedly significantly overrepresented in matched ankylosing spondylitis synovial fluid. Some of the motif variants had earlier been found in reactive arthritis patients' fluid and blood.

Germline CDR1 and CDR2: ENHRY and SYGVKD. With 6 bases removed from V and 5 bases from J, the gap between germline ends came to 15 bases. The CDR3 totals 14 residues. Quantitative 5'-RACE with molecular barcodes was used to make the TCR beta libraries. Via MiXCR, TCRdb re-called the 5' RACE reads, giving one row per CDR3 protein. The data hold a few hundred thousand distinct CDR3 sequences, with 9.5% to 15% observed a single time. Sequencing was carried out using blood, either unsorted or a sorted T cell fraction (not recorded which). V gene TRBV10-3 combines with J gene TRBJ2-3; D gene unclear. The receptor's source is a male donor with ankylosing spondylitis. CDR3 residues: CAISRTELGDTQYF. Here the CDR3 DNA reads TGTGCCATCAGCCGGACGGAGCTCGGAGATACGCAGTATTTT.